Each of the 21 T cell receptor beta chains below was sequenced from the same sample in a study of sequential checkpoint blockade in melanoma. The repertoire was sequenced with immunoSEQ multiplex PCR; TCRdb's copy has only in-frame clones and lacks some. The table lists roughly 9,200 clones, approximately 23% of them singletons. Treatment noted: randomized to nivolumab then ipilimumab (arm A) or the reverse (arm B). Material: tumor tissue (inferred from file names), obtained from a patient given nivolumab and ipilimumab in sequence. The receptors come from a human donor with melanoma.

This clone was detected only a few times. The chain is built from TRBV6-8 and TRBJ1-3, with 9 bases that match TRBD1. This CDR3 region has 16 residues. Germline V CDR1 and CDR2: MNHGY, SAAAGT. With 7 bases clipped from V and 2 bases from J, the junction kept 9 bases outside the gene matches. The CDR3 DNA reads TGTGCCAGCACTGTTGGGACAGGGTCACCTGGAAACACCATATATTTT. It codes for CASTVGTGSPGNTIYF.

The V gene is TRBV6-8, the J gene TRBJ2-7; 11 nucleotides match TRBD2. Unmatched junction bases numbered 8, after V lost 7 bases and J lost 6 bases. The CDR3 is 14 amino acids. The germline V gene encodes CDR1 MNHGY and CDR2 SAAAGT. For the CDR3, the DNA is TGTGCCAGCACCGAACTGGGACTAGCGGCCGAGCAGTACTTC. Its protein is CASTELGLAAEQYF.

This clone was recorded many times. V is TRBV1 and J is TRBJ2-3; TRBD1, the D gene given by the table, was not confirmed from the DNA. TRBV1 constitutes a pseudogene. The CDR3 is 13 residues long. The DNA of the CDR3 is TGCGCCAGCAGCCCGACAGAGACAAATACGCAGTATTTT. This codes for CASSPTETNTQYF.

This clone is labeled as medium-sized. This chain joins TRBV11-3 and TRBJ2-7, with 9 positions matching TRBD1. The CDR3 is 14 amino acids. V shed 7 bases and J 8 bases; nucleotides not matched to a gene: 12. Germline loops: CDR1 SGHNT, CDR2 YENEEA. The CDR3 reads CASNQGTGSNQQYF. The CDR3 region has the DNA TGTGCCAGCAACCAAGGGACAGGGTCGAACCAGCAGTACTTC.

The sample holds a few counts of this clone. The chain combines TRBV11-3 with TRBJ2-7; TRBD2 matches 9 bases. The trim removed 0 bases at V and 1 base at J, leaving 7 bases unmatched. CDR1 and CDR2 (germline): SGHNT, YENEEA. There are 17 residues in the CDR3. In DNA, the CDR3 is TGTGCCAGCAGCTTAGAAAGCATAGCGGGGGTGTCCTACGAGCAGTACTTC. Its translation: CASSLESIAGVSYEQYF.

This clone was seen a few times. The chain recombines TRBV12-5 with TRBJ1-2; tentatively, D is TRBD1 (5 bases). CDR1 LGHNT and CDR2 FRNRAP come from the germline V gene. The CDR3 has 12 residues. The CDR3 bases are TGTGCCAGCACCACGGAAGGGGTTGGCTACACCTTC. It encodes CASTTEGVGYTF. The variable domain in full, with the rest retrieved from reference TRBV12-5 and TRBJ1-2, is DARVTQTPRHKVTEMGQEVTMRCQPILGHNTVFWYRQTMMQGLELLAYFRNRAPLDDSGMPKDRFSAEMPDATLATLKIQPSEPRDSAVYFCASTTEGVGYTFGSGTRLTVV.

This clone was counted many times. The J gene is TRBJ1-3, the V gene TRBV11-3, with D maybe TRBD1 (5 bases). Germline V gene data show CDR1 as SGHNT and CDR2 as YENEEA. This CDR3 is built from 15 residues. Trimming pared 3 bases from V and 2 bases from J, leaving 11 bases between. The CDR3 nucleotides read TGTGCCAGCAGCTTGGAGGGACCGGCTGGAAACACCATATATTTT. Protein: CASSLEGPAGNTIYF.

This clone has only a few counts. The chain has TRBV11-3 and TRBJ2-2; D uncertain. Deletions cut 1 base from V and 4 bases from J, with 13 bases between. The CDR3 is made up of 16 amino acids. The V gene's germline CDR1 is SGHNT and CDR2 YENEEA. The CDR3 region has the DNA TGTGCCAGCAGCTTAGGACCTTTCCAGTTCACCGGGGAGCTGTTTTTT. Translated, it gives CASSLGPFQFTGELFF. The whole variable domain, filled in from reference TRBV11-3 and TRBJ2-2, reads EAGVVQSPRYKIIEKKQPVAFWCNPISGHNTLYWYLQNLGQGPELLIRYENEEAVDDSQLPKDRFSAERLKGVDSTLKIQPAELGDSAVYLCASSLGPFQFTGELFFGEGSRLTVL.

This clone was seen more than once but under ten times. The junction shows a germline mismatch at one end, possibly a read error. The chain's CDR3 is CASSYSNLLGAPNF. The CDR3 DNA is TGTGCCAGCAGTTACTCGAACTTATTGGGGGCGCCGAATTTT. J is TRBJ2-3 and V is TRBV6-8; TRBD1 might be the D (6 bases). Per the germline V gene, CDR1 is MNHGY and CDR2 is SAAAGT. This CDR3 spans 14 amino acids.

J is TRBJ1-2 and V is TRBV6-8; 11 bases line up with TRBD1. Looked up from germline, CDR1 is MNHGY and CDR2 is SAAAGT. The CDR3 runs 14 residues. With V trimmed by 6 bases and J by 9 bases, 9 bases remained unmatched. In DNA form, the CDR3 reads TGTGCCAGCAGCCTCGGACAGGGGGCATCGAGCTACACCTTC. Protein sequence: CASSLGQGASSYTF.

This clone was seen repeatedly, ten times or more. This sample includes further DNA sequences coding for the same CDR3. The chain links TRBV11-3 to TRBJ1-1; D ambiguous. CDR3 length: 15 residues. CDR1 SGHNT and CDR2 YENEEA come from the germline V gene. V gave up 0 bases and J gave up 1 base, with 9 bases separating them. CDR3 sequence: CASSLEASQNTEAFF. The CDR3 bases are TGTGCCAGCAGCTTAGAAGCTAGTCAGAACACTGAAGCTTTCTTT.

This clone was picked up a small number of times. The chain couples TRBV6-8 to TRBJ2-1, with a possible D match to TRBD2 (6 bases). Germline V lookup: CDR1 MNHGY, CDR2 SAAAGT. There are 15 residues in the CDR3. The germline V and J ends were trimmed by 6 bases and 3 bases, with 15 bases remaining between them. CDR3 in amino acids: CASRQRGLNYNEQFF. CDR3 in DNA: TGTGCCAGCAGGCAAAGGGGACTTAACTACAATGAGCAGTTCTTC.

This clone ranks as medium-sized. The chain uses TRBV6-8 and TRBJ2-7; D is unclear. Trimming left V 2 bases short and J 1 base short, with 15 bases between. Germline V CDR1 and CDR2: MNHGY, SAAAGT. The CDR3 spans 16 residues. The DNA for the CDR3 is TGTGCCAGCAGTTACGGCCCAGGCCCCTTGTCCTACGAGCAGTACTTC. The encoded protein is CASSYGPGPLSYEQYF.

The rearrangement links TRBV6-8 to TRBJ2-1; no definite D call. The germline V and J ends were trimmed by 3 bases and 6 bases, with 9 bases remaining between them. The CDR3 consists of 13 residues. The germline CDR1 and CDR2 sequences are MNHGY and SAAAGT. The CDR3 bases are TGTGCCAGCAGTTATCGACCGACCAATGAGCAGTTCTTC. The encoded protein is CASSYRPTNEQFF.

This chain links TRBV30 with TRBJ2-3, with 9 bases lining up with TRBD2. CDR1 is GTSNPN and CDR2 is SVGIG in the germline V gene (reference sequence). The CDR3 is 16 residues long. Trimming removed 0 bases from V and 1 base from J; junction bases left unmatched: 5. CDR3 in amino acids: CAWSVSRTSGTDTQYF. CDR3 DNA sequence: TGTGCCTGGAGTGTATCCCGGACTAGCGGCACAGATACGCAGTATTTT.

V and J are TRBV6-8 and TRBJ1-2; no reliable D call. Germline CDR1 is MNHGY and CDR2 is SAAAGT. The CDR3 contains 16 residues. The germline V and J ends were trimmed by 10 bases and 4 bases, with 25 bases remaining between them. The DNA for the CDR3 is TGTGCCACTTCAGTTAGAGAGACGAGAGCCTTCTATGGCTACACCTTC. Protein sequence: CATSVRETRAFYGYTF.

This sequence joins TRBV29-1 and TRBJ2-1; D might be TRBD2 (5 bases). The CDR3 length is 16 residues. The germline CDR1 and CDR2 sequences are SQVTM and ANQGSEA. V lost 7 bases, J lost 4 bases, and 23 bases lay in between. CDR3 amino acids: CSGKSGQAGKYNEQFF. DNA of the CDR3: TGCAGCGGCAAATCTGGTCAGGCCGGGAAATACAATGAGCAGTTCTTC.

This clone is labeled as medium-sized. The CDR3 sequence: CASRFTGSGNTIYF. CDR3 DNA: TGTGCCAGCAGATTCACAGGTTCTGGAAACACCATATATTTT. This rearrangement joins TRBV11-3 to TRBJ1-3; tentative D call: TRBD1 (5 bases). Germline values: CDR1 SGHNT, CDR2 YENEEA. The CDR3 spans 14 residues. The V end lost 6 bases, the J end lost 1 base, and 10 bases lay between the germline ends.

This clone came up many times. The V call is TRBV11-3, the J call TRBJ1-2; 9 nucleotides line up with TRBD1. CDR3 length equals 14 residues. CDR1 is SGHNT, CDR2 YENEEA, per germline. V shed 2 bases and J 6 bases; nucleotides not matched to a gene: 4. CDR3 loop: CASSLWDRENGYTF. The CDR3 DNA follows: TGTGCCAGCAGCTTATGGGACAGGGAAAATGGCTACACCTTC.

V and J are TRBV6-8 and TRBJ2-1; D might be TRBD1 (6 bases). V dropped 2 bases and J dropped 8 bases, with 13 bases sitting between them. Germline CDR1 is MNHGY and CDR2 is SAAAGT. There are 14 residues in the CDR3. As DNA, the CDR3 is TGTGCCAGCAGTTACAAGGGGGAGTTCTATGAGCAGTTCTTC. Protein: CASSYKGEFYEQFF.

This clone was detected only a few times. J is TRBJ2-1 and V is TRBV2; 9 bases are shared with TRBD2. Trimming at V came to 5 bases and at J to 3 bases, leaving 11 bases not matched to a gene. The CDR3 runs 17 residues. Germline CDR1 SNHLY, CDR2 FYNNEI. Here the CDR3 DNA reads TGTGCCAGCAGTCCCGGATTAGGCGGGGGGGTCTACAATGAGCAGTTCTTC. This encodes CASSPGLGGGVYNEQFF.